The 14 T cell receptor beta chains presented below share a single source sample, sequenced in a study of cytomegalovirus exposure and HLA in healthy donors. Amplification used 60 Vbeta primers and 13 Jbeta primers. This table comes from immunoSEQ multiplex PCR, and its TCRdb copy is limited to in-frame clones, with some not included. The profile shows around 150,000 clones, approximately 87% of them singletons. The sample consisted of PBMCs. The receptor source for this set is a man aged 35-49 years in good health and CMV-seronegative.

This CDR3 is CASSQFQAGRKTQYF. CDR3 sequence (DNA): TGTGCCAGCAGCCAATTCCAAGCGGGGAGAAAGACCCAGTACTTC. The genes are TRBV14 and TRBJ2-5, with TRBD2 matching 7 bases. The CDR3 covers 15 residues. Germline-derived CDR1 and CDR2 are SGHDN and FVKESK. V lost 2 bases, J lost 6 bases, and 9 bases stayed unmatched.

This clone turned up a few times. The chain joins TRBV2 to TRBJ2-7, with 10 bases aligning to TRBD1. Per the germline V gene, CDR1 is SNHLY and CDR2 is FYNNEI. CDR3 length equals 16 residues. V trimming: 6 bases; J trimming: 5 bases; junction bases outside the gene matches: 13. DNA for the CDR3: TGTGCCAGCAGCGACAGGTTCCGGGACAGGGGCCACGAGCAGTACTTC. Translated: CASSDRFRDRGHEQYF.

This chain joins TRBV7-8 and TRBJ2-3; 9 bases line up with TRBD1. Germline V lookup: CDR1 SGHVS, CDR2 FQNEAQ. Trimming took 4 bases from V and 4 from J; bases not matched to a gene: 12. The CDR3 runs 17 residues. In nucleotides, the CDR3 is TGTGCCAGCAGCTCTCCGAACAGGGGGCGACGTGCAGATACGCAGTATTTT. This translates into CASSSPNRGRRADTQYF.

V is TRBV11-1 and J is TRBJ1-6; D remains ambiguous. The CDR3 is 18 amino acids. From germline, CDR1 is SGHAT and CDR2 FQDESV (reference sequence). Trimming took off 2 bases at V and 1 base at J, with 15 bases between the two ends. The CDR3 is CASSLPNRTLSYNSPLHF. CDR3 DNA sequence: TGTGCCAGCAGCTTACCTAACAGAACCTTATCCTATAATTCACCCCTCCACTTT.

The rearrangement links TRBV6-5 to TRBJ1-6; TRBD1 matches at 8 bases. This CDR3 is built from 15 residues. V shed 6 bases and J 4 bases; nucleotides not matched to a gene: 5. Germline V CDR1 and CDR2: MNHEY, SVGAGI. The CDR3 region is CASSKTGAYNSPLHF. CDR3 nucleotides: TGTGCCAGCAGCAAGACAGGGGCTTATAATTCACCCCTCCACTTT.

The rearrangement links TRBV6-1 to TRBJ1-6, with TRBD1 as a possible D gene (5 bases). CDR3 length equals 17 residues. V was shortened by 0 bases and J by 10 bases, with 19 bases between the two germline ends. Germline-derived CDR1 and CDR2 are MNHNS and SASEGT. The CDR3 DNA reads TGTGCCAGCAGTGAAGCGGAGAGGTCAATAGGGGTCTCACCCCTCCACTTT. Its translation: CASSEAERSIGVSPLHF.

The chain employs TRBV4-3 and TRBJ2-7, with D hard to call. This CDR3 has 15 residues. Trimming left V 2 bases short and J 6 bases short, with 17 bases between. Per germline, CDR1 LGHNA and CDR2 YSLEER. The CDR3 is CASSQSRIQTCEQYF. The DNA for the CDR3 is TGCGCCAGCAGCCAAAGTCGGATTCAGACATGCGAGCAGTACTTC.

This clone appeared a few times. V gene TRBV7-2 combines with J gene TRBJ2-7; 7 nucleotides align to TRBD2. CDR3 size: 13 residues. CDR1 is SGHTA, CDR2 FQGNSA, per germline. J lost 6 bases, V lost 4 bases, and 6 bases had no gene match. CDR3 nucleotides: TGTGCCAGCAGCTGGGGGGGATTGGGCGAGCAGTACTTC. This encodes CASSWGGLGEQYF.

The table lists this clone with a few counts. This chain links TRBV14 with TRBJ1-4; a weak D match, TRBD1 (5 bases). The V end was cut by 3 bases, the J end by 7 bases, with 12 bases between. CDR3 size: 14 residues. Germline V gene lookup returns CDR1 SGHDN and CDR2 FVKESK. The CDR3 DNA reads as TGTGCCAGCAGCCACGGCAGGGAATTTGAAAAACTGTTTTTT. Protein: CASSHGREFEKLFF.

This rearrangement joins TRBV18 to TRBJ1-1; D is unresolved. The germline V gene encodes CDR1 KGHSH and CDR2 LQKENI. This CDR3 has 12 amino acids. The ends were cut back, 5 bases at V and 1 base at J, with 5 bases in the middle. For the CDR3, the DNA is TGTGCCAGCTCATCAGAGAACACTGAAGCTTTCTTT. Translation gives CASSSENTEAFF. Filled out from reference TRBV18 and TRBJ1-1, the complete variable domain reads NAGVMQNPRHLVRRRGQEARLRCSPMKGHSHVYWYRQLPEEGLKFMVYLQKENIIDESGMPKERFSAEFPKEGPSILRIQQVVRGDSAAYFCASSSENTEAFFGQGTRLTVV.

The V and J genes are TRBV6-5 and TRBJ1-1, with TRBD1 matching 7 bases. With V trimmed by 6 bases and J by 7 bases, 8 bases remained unmatched. Germline V gene lookup returns CDR1 MNHEY and CDR2 SVGAGI. This CDR3 spans 13 amino acids. DNA for the CDR3: TGTGCCAGCAGCTACAGGGGCGGCGGTGAAGCTTTCTTT. Translation: CASSYRGGGEAFF.

Only one count was recorded for this clone. V usage is TRBV4-3 and J usage is TRBJ2-3, with a weak D call TRBD1 (6 bases). CDR1 is LGHNA and CDR2 is YSLEER in the germline V gene. V was clipped by 4 bases and J by 2 bases, with 16 bases between them. The CDR3 has 16 residues. CDR3 nucleotide sequence: TGCGCCAGCAGCCGTAGAGGGGGAGCGGACACAGATACGCAGTATTTT. It is translated as CASSRRGGADTDTQYF.

The chain is built from TRBV20-1 and TRBJ1-2; no reliable D call. This CDR3 has 11 amino acids. Trimming removed 5 bases from V and 6 bases from J, with 10 bases in between. Germline assignment: CDR1 DFQATT and CDR2 SNEGSKA (reference sequence). CDR3 sequence reads: CSASQYNGYTF. DNA of the CDR3: TGCAGTGCTTCGCAGTACAATGGCTACACCTTC.

The CDR3 bases are TGTGCCAGCAGCCTTGGGGGCTCACTAGCCAAAAACATTCAGTACTTC. It codes for CASSLGGSLAKNIQYF. The J gene is TRBJ2-4, the V gene TRBV27; tentatively, D is TRBD1 (6 bases). The CDR3 totals 16 residues. V was trimmed by 6 bases and J by 0 bases, leaving 15 bases between them. CDR1 is MNHEY, CDR2 SMNVEV, per germline (reference sequence).